This T cell receptor (beta chain) was retrieved from a study of PD-1 blockade in classical Hodgkin lymphoma. Study-wide points: As was reported, newly diagnosed patients showed lower baseline TCR diversity than healthy donors did. Complete responders' baseline diversity resembled that of newly diagnosed patients.

Method: immunoSEQ multiplex PCR; TCRdb's copy keeps in-frame clones and lacks some. There are 45,000 to 55,000 clones in the sample; around 85% occur only once, and about 15% lies in the top ten. About this clone itself: Its matching antigen is unknown.

In every patient, relapse followed autologous stem cell transplantation, while exposure to brentuximab vedotin differed. The study recorded best responses of complete response, partial response or progressive disease. Germline V CDR1 and CDR2: SGHRS, YFSETQ. Unmatched junction bases numbered 6, after V lost 2 bases and J lost 4 bases. CDR3 length equals 15 residues. This receptor was obtained from a human donor with classical Hodgkin lymphoma. The sequences come from peripheral blood mononuclear cells (PBMCs), collected at baseline. This rearrangement joins TRBV5-1 to TRBJ2-1, with 7 bases lining up with TRBD2. Here the CDR3 reads CASSLTGTTYNEQFF. The CDR3 DNA reads TGCGCCAGCAGCTTAACCGGGACTACGTACAATGAGCAGTTCTTC.